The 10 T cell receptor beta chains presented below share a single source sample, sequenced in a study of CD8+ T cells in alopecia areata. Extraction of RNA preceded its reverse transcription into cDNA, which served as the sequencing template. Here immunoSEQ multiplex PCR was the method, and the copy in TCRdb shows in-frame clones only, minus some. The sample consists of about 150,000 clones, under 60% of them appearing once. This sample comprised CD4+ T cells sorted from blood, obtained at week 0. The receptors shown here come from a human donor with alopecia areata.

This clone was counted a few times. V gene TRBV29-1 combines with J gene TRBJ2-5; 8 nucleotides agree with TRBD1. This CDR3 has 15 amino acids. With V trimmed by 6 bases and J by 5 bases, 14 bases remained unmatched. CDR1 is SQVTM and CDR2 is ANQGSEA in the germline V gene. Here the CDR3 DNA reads TGCAGCGTCCCGACCCTGGACAGGGCTTGGGAGACCCAGTACTTC. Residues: CSVPTLDRAWETQYF.

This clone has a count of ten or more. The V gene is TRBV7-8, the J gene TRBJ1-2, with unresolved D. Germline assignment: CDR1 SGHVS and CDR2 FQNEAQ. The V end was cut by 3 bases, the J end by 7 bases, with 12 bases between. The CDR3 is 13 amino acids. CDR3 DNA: TGTGCCAGCAGCTTTCGCGGCCTCGGTGGCTACACCTTC. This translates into CASSFRGLGGYTF.

DNA of the CDR3: TGTGCCAGCAGCTTTCAAGCGGGGACGACAGATACGCAGTATTTT. Protein: CASSFQAGTTDTQYF. V gene TRBV11-2 combines with J gene TRBJ2-3, with 7 nucleotides matching TRBD2. Germline V gives CDR1 SGHAT, CDR2 FQNNGV. This CDR3 contains 15 residues. The J segment lost 3 bases and the V segment lost 3 bases, leaving 6 bases of the junction unmatched.

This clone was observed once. CDR3 nucleotide sequence: TGTGCCTGGACACTGGGGGGGACTGAAGCTTTCTTT. Its protein is CAWTLGGTEAFF. This rearrangement joins TRBV30 to TRBJ1-1, with a tentative D call TRBD1 (5 bases). The V gene lost 4 bases and the J gene lost 5 bases, with 11 bases spanning the gap. Germline assignment: CDR1 GTSNPN and CDR2 SVGIG (reference sequence). The CDR3 is made up of 12 amino acids.

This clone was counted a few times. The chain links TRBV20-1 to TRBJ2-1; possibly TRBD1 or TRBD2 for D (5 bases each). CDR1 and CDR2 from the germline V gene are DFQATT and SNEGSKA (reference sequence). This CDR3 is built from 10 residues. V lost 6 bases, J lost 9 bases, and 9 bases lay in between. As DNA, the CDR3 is TGCAGTGCCGGGGCGCGTGAGCAGTTCTTC. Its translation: CSAGAREQFF.

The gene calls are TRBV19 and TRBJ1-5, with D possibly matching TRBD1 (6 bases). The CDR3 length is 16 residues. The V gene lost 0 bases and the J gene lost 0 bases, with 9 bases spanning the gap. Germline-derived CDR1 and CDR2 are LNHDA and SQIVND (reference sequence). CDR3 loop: CASSIEGGYSNQPQHF. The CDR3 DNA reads TGTGCCAGTAGTATAGAAGGGGGGTATAGCAATCAGCCCCAGCATTTT. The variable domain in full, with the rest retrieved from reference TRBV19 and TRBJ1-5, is DGGITQSPKYLFRKEGQNVTLSCEQNLNHDAMYWYRQDPGQGLRLIYYSQIVNDFQKGDIAEGYSVSREKKESFPLTVTSAQKNPTAFYLCASSIEGGYSNQPQHFGDGTRLSIL.

DNA for the CDR3: TGTGCCAGCTCACCACGCGGACTAGCGGGTGGGTCGTCGGAGCAGTTCTTC. The encoded protein is CASSPRGLAGGSSEQFF. V usage is TRBV18 and J usage is TRBJ2-1; 11 positions match TRBD2. The V segment lost 1 base and the J segment 10 bases; nucleotides outside the gene matches: 12. The V gene's germline CDR1 is KGHSH and CDR2 LQKENI. The length of the CDR3 is 17 residues.

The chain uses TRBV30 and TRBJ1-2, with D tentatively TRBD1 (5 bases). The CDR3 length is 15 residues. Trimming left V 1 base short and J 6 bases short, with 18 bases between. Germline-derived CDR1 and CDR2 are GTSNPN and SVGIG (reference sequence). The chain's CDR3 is CAWSGRGRAQDGYTF. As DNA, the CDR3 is TGTGCCTGGAGTGGCCGAGGCAGGGCCCAGGATGGCTACACCTTC.

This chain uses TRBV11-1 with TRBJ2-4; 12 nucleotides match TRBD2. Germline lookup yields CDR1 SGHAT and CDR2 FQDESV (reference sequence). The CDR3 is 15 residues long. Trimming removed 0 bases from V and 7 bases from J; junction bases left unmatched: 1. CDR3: CASSLAGLAGNIQYF. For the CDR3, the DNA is TGTGCCAGCAGCTTAGCCGGACTAGCGGGGAACATTCAGTACTTC.

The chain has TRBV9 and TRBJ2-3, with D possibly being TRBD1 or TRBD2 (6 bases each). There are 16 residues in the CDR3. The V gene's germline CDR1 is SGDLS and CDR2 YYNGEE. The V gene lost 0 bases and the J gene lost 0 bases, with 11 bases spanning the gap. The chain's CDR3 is CASSVVIGGSTDTQYF. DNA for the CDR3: TGTGCCAGCAGCGTAGTAATAGGGGGGAGCACAGATACGCAGTATTTT.